These 30 T cell receptor beta chains share one sample of origin, sequenced in a study of cytomegalovirus exposure and HLA in healthy donors. Vbeta (60) and Jbeta (13) primers were used in the PCR. Sequenced by immunoSEQ multiplex PCR; TCRdb stores in-frame clones only, minus some. The sample carries about 150,000 clones, around 78% recorded once. Material: PBMCs. These TCRs come from a man aged 35 to 55 in good health and CMV-seronegative.

The chain links TRBV7-9 to TRBJ1-3; TRBD1 might be the D (5 bases). The CDR3 covers 15 residues. V was clipped by 1 base and J by 2 bases, with 9 bases between them. In germline, CDR1 is SEHNR, CDR2 FQNEAQ (reference sequence). The CDR3 is CASSLVRGAGNTIYF. In DNA form, the CDR3 reads TGTGCCAGCAGCTTAGTACGGGGGGCTGGAAACACCATATATTTT.

The rearrangement joins TRBV9 to TRBJ2-3; 7 bases are a match to TRBD1. J gave up 1 base and V 5 bases, and 4 bases lay outside the gene matches. Germline loops: CDR1 SGDLS, CDR2 YYNGEE. The CDR3 sequence is 14 residues long. The CDR3 DNA follows: TGTGCCAGCAGAGGAGACAGGGGCACAGATACGCAGTATTTT. This codes for CASRGDRGTDTQYF. The full variable domain, with the rest looked up from reference TRBV9 and TRBJ2-3, is DSGVTQTPKHLITATGQRVTLRCSPRSGDLSVYWYQQSLDQGLQFLIQYYNGEERAKGNILERFSAQQFPDLHSELNLSSLELGDSALYFCASRGDRGTDTQYFGPGTRLTVL.

The chain has TRBV2 and TRBJ1-4; D remains ambiguous. CDR1 and CDR2 from the germline V gene are SNHLY and FYNNEI. CDR3 length: 14 residues. The V end lost 3 bases, the J end lost 7 bases, and 12 bases lay between the germline ends. CDR3 sequence: CASSDAGKAEKLFF. As DNA, the CDR3 is TGTGCCAGCAGTGACGCGGGGAAGGCTGAAAAACTGTTTTTT.

This rearrangement joins TRBV5-1 to TRBJ2-3, with TRBD2 matching 11 bases. V was clipped by 2 bases and J by 3 bases; unmatched bases: 2. This CDR3 is built from 15 residues. Germline-derived CDR1 and CDR2 are SGHRS and YFSETQ. The CDR3 DNA reads as TGCGCCAGCAGCTTCACTAGCGGGAGTACAGATACGCAGTATTTT. This translates into CASSFTSGSTDTQYF.

The chain combines TRBV6-4 with TRBJ2-1; 11 bases are shared with TRBD1. With V trimmed by 0 bases and J by 12 bases, 10 bases remained unmatched. The CDR3 contains 16 residues. Germline lookup yields CDR1 MRHNA and CDR2 SNTAGT. CDR3 amino acids: CASSDSMGQGVGGQFF. The CDR3 DNA follows: TGTGCCAGCAGTGACTCGATGGGACAGGGGGTTGGTGGGCAGTTCTTC.

The chain recombines TRBV5-1 with TRBJ2-4; 12 positions agree with TRBD1. This CDR3 has 16 amino acids. CDR1 is SGHRS and CDR2 is YFSETQ in the germline V gene. V trimming: 4 bases; J trimming: 5 bases; junction bases outside the gene matches: 7. CDR3 sequence reads: CASSMGTGGLENIQYF. CDR3 nucleotide sequence: TGCGCCAGCAGCATGGGGACAGGGGGCTTGGAAAACATTCAGTACTTC. Combining the CDR3 with reference TRBV5-1 and TRBJ2-4 gives the whole variable domain KAGVTQTPRYLIKTRGQQVTLSCSPISGHRSVSWYQQTPGQGLQFLFEYFSETQRNKGNFPGRFSGRQFSNSRSEMNVSTLELGDSALYLCASSMGTGGLENIQYFGAGTRLSVL.

This clone was recorded a few times. V and J are TRBV18 and TRBJ1-2; D perhaps matches TRBD1 (5 bases). The V gene lost 6 bases and the J gene lost 2 bases, with 16 bases spanning the gap. Germline loops: CDR1 KGHSH, CDR2 LQKENI. CDR3 length equals 15 residues. The CDR3 coding sequence is TGTGCCAGCTCGACCCTGGGGGGTGTGAACTATGGCTACACCTTC. The encoded protein is CASSTLGGVNYGYTF.

This sequence joins TRBV18 and TRBJ2-2, with 12 nucleotides matching TRBD2. V lost 6 bases to trimming and J lost 5 bases; unmatched junction nucleotides: 4. The CDR3 covers 15 residues. CDR1 and CDR2 from the germline V gene are KGHSH and LQKENI. CDR3 sequence (DNA): TGTGCCAGCTCGTCGACTAGCGGGGGAACCGGGGAGCTGTTTTTT. Its protein product is CASSSTSGGTGELFF.

In this sample, this clone turned up many times. The chain has TRBV25-1 and TRBJ2-7; the D gene is possibly TRBD2 (7 bases). Trimming took off 2 bases at V and 7 bases at J, with 18 bases between the two ends. This CDR3 has 15 residues. The germline CDR1 and CDR2 sequences are MGHDK and SYGVNS. The CDR3 loop reads CASSEARKGGGEQYF. The CDR3 bases are TGTGCCAGCAGTGAAGCCCGGAAGGGAGGGGGGGAGCAGTACTTC.

The chain employs TRBV27 and TRBJ2-2, with unresolved D. The germline V gene has CDR1 MNHEY and CDR2 SMNVEV (reference sequence). The CDR3 has 12 amino acids. The ends were cut back, 2 bases at V and 7 bases at J, with 5 bases in the middle. The DNA for the CDR3 is TGTGCCAGCAGTTTAGGCGGCGGGGAGCTGTTTTTT. Protein product: CASSLGGGELFF.

The rearrangement uses TRBV5-1 and TRBJ2-7, with D unclear. Per the germline V gene, CDR1 is SGHRS and CDR2 is YFSETQ. V was cut by 1 base and J by 1 base, with 9 bases left in between. CDR3 length: 14 residues. The DNA of the CDR3 is TGCGCCAGCAGCTTGTTCCCTAGATCCTACGAGCAGTACTTC. Translation gives CASSLFPRSYEQYF.

CDR3 nucleotides: TGCGCCAGCAGCCAACCCTGGACTAGCTCTAGGGAGCTGTTTTTT. As protein: CASSQPWTSSRELFF. J is TRBJ2-2 and V is TRBV4-1, with TRBD2 matching over 8 bases. V gave up 2 bases and J gave up 9 bases; unmatched junction bases: 8. Germline assignment: CDR1 MGHRA and CDR2 YSYEKL. The CDR3 has 15 amino acids.

CDR3 DNA sequence: TGTGCCAGCAGTCCCCCGCAGGGGGAAGGCTCCTACAATGAGCAGTTCTTC. Its protein is CASSPPQGEGSYNEQFF. V and J are TRBV7-9 and TRBJ2-1, with 7 positions matching TRBD1. The CDR3 contains 17 residues. J gave up 0 bases and V 6 bases, and 11 bases lay outside the gene matches. Germline CDR1 SEHNR, CDR2 FQNEAQ (reference sequence).

This clone was counted once. The CDR3 here is CASSSPGRGGEQYF. As DNA, the CDR3 is TGTGCCAGCAGTTCCCCCGGCAGGGGCGGCGAGCAGTACTTC. The chain joins TRBV6-6 to TRBJ2-7; a weak D match, TRBD1 (6 bases). The CDR3 totals 14 residues. The germline gives CDR1 MNHNY, CDR2 SVGAGI (reference sequence). Deletions cut 4 bases from V and 6 bases from J, with 16 bases between.

The CDR3, as DNA: TGTGCCAGTAGTATAGGGGCCGGACTATGGGACACTGAAGCTTTCTTT. Protein sequence: CASSIGAGLWDTEAFF. The rearrangement uses TRBV19 and TRBJ1-1; no reliable D call. Trimming shortened V by 1 base and J by 3 bases, and 15 bases separated the two germline ends. CDR3 length: 16 amino acids. CDR1 is LNHDA and CDR2 is SQIVND in the germline V gene (reference sequence).

The chain recombines TRBV6-5 with TRBJ1-1, with D hard to call. V lost 6 bases and J 1 base, leaving 12 bases between the germline ends. Looked up from germline, CDR1 is MNHEY and CDR2 is SVGAGI. The CDR3 sequence is 14 residues long. The CDR3: CASRPTGENTEAFF. The DNA of the CDR3 is TGTGCCAGCAGACCGACGGGTGAGAACACTGAAGCTTTCTTT.

The chain is built from TRBV29-1 and TRBJ1-2, with 8 nucleotides matching TRBD1. Germline assignment: CDR1 SQVTM and CDR2 ANQGSEA. The CDR3 covers 15 residues. Germline trimming cut 3 bases from V and 7 bases from J; bases unmatched to any gene: 13. The CDR3 loop reads CSVESFGQGNLGYTF. DNA for the CDR3: TGCAGCGTTGAGTCTTTCGGACAGGGAAACCTTGGCTACACCTTC.

The V call is TRBV7-2, the J call TRBJ2-3, with 13 bases identical to TRBD2. The CDR3 contains 16 residues. Trimming cost V 5 bases and J 5 bases; bases outside gene matches: 7. Germline assignment: CDR1 SGHTA and CDR2 FQGNSA. CDR3 loop: CASSATSGRAGDTQYF. CDR3 in DNA: TGTGCCAGCAGCGCCACTAGCGGGAGGGCAGGAGATACGCAGTATTTT.

The rearrangement joins TRBV11-2 to TRBJ2-2; D is undetermined. The germline V gene encodes CDR1 SGHAT and CDR2 FQNNGV. V lost 2 bases and J 0 bases, leaving 13 bases between the germline ends. The CDR3 contains 17 residues. CDR3: CASSLLPAGANTGELFF. The CDR3, as DNA: TGTGCCAGCAGCTTATTACCCGCAGGCGCGAACACCGGGGAGCTGTTTTTT.

This chain uses TRBV2 with TRBJ2-7, with 10 bases matching TRBD1. Germline-derived CDR1 and CDR2 are SNHLY and FYNNEI. This CDR3 spans 13 amino acids. V lost 9 bases to trimming and J lost 4 bases; unmatched junction nucleotides: 6. The CDR3 DNA follows: TGTGCCAGTAGCAGACAGGGGGCTTACGAGCAGTACGTC. Its protein is CASSRQGAYEQYV.

The genes are TRBV5-8 and TRBJ2-5, with a possible D match to TRBD1 (6 bases). Germline V gene lookup returns CDR1 SGHTS and CDR2 YDEGEE. The CDR3 has 12 amino acids. V was cut by 6 bases and J by 4 bases, with 10 bases left in between. The CDR3 nucleotides read TGTGCCAGCAACAGGGATTCAGAGACCCAGTACTTC. Translated: CASNRDSETQYF.

The chain joins TRBV6-1 to TRBJ2-7; TRBD1 matches at 12 bases. Losses at the gene ends were 8 bases for V and 5 bases for J; bases not matched to a gene: 4. The CDR3 contains 13 residues. Germline loops: CDR1 MNHNS, CDR2 SASEGT. CDR3 residues: CASPGTGGNEQYV. CDR3 in DNA: TGTGCCAGCCCCGGGACAGGGGGCAACGAGCAGTACGTC.

The chain has TRBV19 and TRBJ1-2, with 8 bases fitting TRBD1. The junction had 8 bases not matched to a gene; V was cut back by 3 bases and J by 5 bases. The CDR3 sequence is 15 residues long. Germline V gene sequence: CDR1 LNHDA, CDR2 SQIVND (reference sequence). DNA for the CDR3: TGTGCCAGTAGTATGCAGAGGACAGGGCTATATGGCTACACCTTC. Encoded protein: CASSMQRTGLYGYTF.

V and J are TRBV18 and TRBJ2-4; the match to TRBD1 covers 7 bases. CDR3 length: 12 amino acids. With V trimmed by 5 bases and J by 9 bases, 4 bases remained unmatched. Germline loops: CDR1 KGHSH, CDR2 LQKENI. CDR3 DNA: TGTGCCAGCTCAGGGGACAGTAGCATTCAGTACTTC. Protein sequence: CASSGDSSIQYF.

The chain carries TRBV28 and TRBJ1-4; D is unresolved. The V end lost 2 bases, the J end lost 8 bases, and 9 bases lay between the germline ends. The CDR3 runs 13 residues. Germline CDR1 reads MDHEN; CDR2 reads SYDVKM. CDR3 bases: TGTGCCAGCAGTTTACCGACTGGAGAAAAACTGTTTTTT. This gives the protein CASSLPTGEKLFF.

This clone was picked up a small number of times. The chain links TRBV6-6 to TRBJ1-3, with 8 bases fitting TRBD1. The CDR3 covers 14 residues. Trimming cost V 4 bases and J 4 bases; bases outside gene matches: 3. Germline CDR1 MNHNY, CDR2 SVGAGI (reference sequence). The CDR3 region has the DNA TGTGCCAGCAGTTTGACAGGGGAAGGAAACACCATATATTTT. Protein product: CASSLTGEGNTIYF.

This chain uses TRBV18 with TRBJ1-1; no firm D call. V was cut by 0 bases and J by 2 bases, with 7 bases left in between. Germline CDR1 is KGHSH and CDR2 is LQKENI. The CDR3 covers 14 residues. CDR3 nucleotide sequence: TGTGCCAGCTCACCACCGGGCGAAAACACTGAAGCTTTCTTT. This codes for CASSPPGENTEAFF.

V gene TRBV2 combines with J gene TRBJ2-7; 7 bases are shared with TRBD2. The CDR3 has 15 residues. CDR1 is SNHLY, CDR2 FYNNEI, per germline. Trimming cost V 1 base and J 5 bases; bases outside gene matches: 8. In nucleotides, the CDR3 is TGTGCCAGCAGTGAAGGGAGGGAGGGCATAAACGAGCAGTACTTC. Its protein is CASSEGREGINEQYF.

The chain is built from TRBV29-1 and TRBJ1-2; unclear D gene. Germline CDR1 and CDR2: SQVTM and ANQGSEA. Trimming removed 0 bases at V and 5 bases at J, with 19 bases between. The length of the CDR3 is 16 residues. For the CDR3, the DNA is TGCAGCGTTGAAGATCGAAGAGGGATGGGGAGTTATGGCTACACCTTC. Translating gives CSVEDRRGMGSYGYTF. The full variable domain, its missing parts supplied by reference TRBV29-1 and TRBJ1-2, is SAVISQKPSRDICQRGTSLTIQCQVDSQVTMMFWYRQQPGQSLTLIATANQGSEATYESGFVIDKFPISRPNLTFSTLTVSNMSPEDSSIYLCSVEDRRGMGSYGYTFGSGTRLTVV.

This clone came up a few times. The J gene is TRBJ2-7, the V gene TRBV7-9; TRBD2 matches 7 bases. CDR1 and CDR2 (germline): SEHNR, FQNEAQ (reference sequence). The CDR3 covers 16 residues. The CDR3 region has the DNA TGTTCCAGCAGCCCCACTCCTAGCGGCCTCTCCTACGAGCAGTACGTC. Translation: CSSSPTPSGLSYEQYV.